The rows below give T cell receptor beta chains drawn from one sample of a study of blood T cell repertoires in COVID-19. Measured with immunoSEQ multiplex PCR; TCRdb has only the in-frame clones, and not every one. This table holds 200,000 to 300,000 clones, about 90% found once. Sequencing was performed on peripheral blood. The receptors were sampled from a middle-aged woman with acute or convalescent COVID-19. Each CDR3 is given with its conserved first and last residue. Size is stated for part of the rows, as once, few or many counts, or as a class when the clone is expanded.

clone_size	v_call	j_call	cdr3_aa
.	TRBV11-2	TRBJ2-1	CASSLDLGSGGAWSEQFF
.	TRBV19	TRBJ2-1	CAIGSGTGLVFGEQFF
.	TRBV29-1	TRBJ1-1	CSVPRGLTEAFF
.	TRBV19	TRBJ1-5	CASSWGPNQPQHF
once	TRBV7-3	TRBJ1-2	CASSPLQGSYGYTF
.	TRBV27	TRBJ2-2	CASSPGTITGELFF
.	TRBV3-1/TRBV3-2	TRBJ1-3	CASSQGQGAISGNTIYF
.	TRBV6-2/TRBV6-3	TRBJ1-4	CASSTPGGDGEKLFF
.	TRBV19	TRBJ2-2	CASSITSGGSGELFF
.	TRBV7-9	TRBJ1-5	CASSLAGRSNQPQHF
.	TRBV7-2	TRBJ2-3	CASSLGLAGRSTDTQYF
.	TRBV5-4	TRBJ2-2	CASSLGQPGSGELFF
once	TRBV6-4	TRBJ1-5	CASSENWGASNQPQHF
.	TRBV5-1	TRBJ1-2	CASRGQGAQSYGYTF
once	TRBV7-3	TRBJ1-1	CASSLTGGTEAFF